The 5 T cell receptor beta chains below were found in one sample sequenced in a study of T cell responses to AZD1222 COVID-19 vaccine. The method was immunoSEQ multiplex PCR; TCRdb's version includes in-frame clones alone and lacks a portion of them. The sample yields 90,000 to 150,000 clones, approximately 90% seen once. The specimen was peripheral blood, collected 28 days after the second AZD1222 dose. These receptors were taken from an adult who received the AZD1222 COVID-19 vaccine.

J is TRBJ1-3 and V is TRBV6-5, with D perhaps matching TRBD1 (6 bases). Trimming removed 6 bases from V and 0 bases from J, with 9 bases in between. This CDR3 contains 14 residues. Germline V CDR1 and CDR2: MNHEY, SVGAGI. CDR3 loop: CASRRQVSGNTIYF. The CDR3 nucleotides are TGTGCCAGCAGAAGACAGGTCTCTGGAAACACCATATATTTT.

The chain links TRBV6-2 or TRBV6-3 to TRBJ1-2; unclear D gene. V lost 3 bases to trimming and J lost 1 base, with 12 bases between them. The CDR3 is 15 residues long. Germline loops: CDR1 MNHEY, CDR2 SVGEGT. In DNA form, the CDR3 reads TGTGCCAGCAGTTATTCCGGGAGAGTTAACTATGGCTACACCTTC. Residues: CASSYSGRVNYGYTF.

V and J are TRBV2 and TRBJ2-2; the D is unclear. The CDR3 runs to 14 residues. Trimming took 9 bases from V and 0 from J, leaving 11 bases between them. Germline V gene sequence: CDR1 SNHLY, CDR2 FYNNEI. CDR3 coding DNA: TGTGCCAGTTGGCGGTCTCCGAACACCGGGGAGCTGTTTTTT. This encodes CASWRSPNTGELFF.

The J gene is TRBJ1-1, the V gene TRBV3-1 (or the pseudogene TRBV3-2); D remains unclear. CDR1 and CDR2 (germline): LGHDT, YNNKEL (reference sequence). Deletions cut 1 base from V and 0 bases from J, with 9 bases between. CDR3 length: 15 amino acids. The CDR3 coding sequence is TGTGCCAGCAGCCAAGTACGGCGCTTGAACACTGAAGCTTTCTTT. Its protein is CASSQVRRLNTEAFF.

The chain joins TRBV6-5 to TRBJ1-4; 10 bases fit TRBD1. V dropped 6 bases and J dropped 6; count of bases not matched to a gene: 4. This CDR3 contains 14 residues. In germline, CDR1 is MNHEY, CDR2 SVGAGI. CDR3 protein: CASSDRGRDEKLFF. The CDR3 bases are TGTGCCAGCAGCGACAGGGGGCGAGATGAAAAACTGTTTTTT.